This note documents a single TCR beta chain sequence. The sample belongs to a study of tumor-infiltrating lymphocytes in oesophageal squamous cell carcinoma. The CDR3 is 11 residues long. Per germline, CDR1 SEHNR and CDR2 FQNEAQ (reference sequence). The V and J ends lost 3 bases and 5 bases respectively, with 4 bases between them. TCRdb ran MiXCR on the PCR reads and lists one entry per CDR3 protein. The sample holds some 17,000 distinct CDR3 sequences, roughly 50% seen once. The clonotype comes from a female donor with esophageal squamous cell carcinoma. The sequenced sample consisted of normal esophageal tissue next to the tumor. The chain recombines TRBV7-9 with TRBJ1-1, with D unresolved. The CDR3 reads CASSLRTEAFF. Written as DNA, the CDR3 is TGTGCCAGCAGCTTGCGAACTGAAGCTTTCTTT.